The present T cell receptor beta chain was sequenced within a study of early T cells in non-severe SARS-CoV-2 infection. Background on the study: RNA in bulk from unsorted whole blood was sequenced, and chains were unpaired. Study-wide findings and caveats: Using VDJdb, the matching emphasized anti-spike CD8 responses while missing private and CD4 specificities.

CDR1 and CDR2 (germline): PRHDT, FYEKMQ (reference sequence). With 1 base clipped from V and 6 bases from J, the junction kept 1 base outside the gene matches. The CDR3 consists of 13 residues. This clonotype showed up many times. Its specificity is unknown. Tagging with unique molecular identifiers was applied to individual cDNA molecules. Using its own MiXCR run on the 5' RACE reads, TCRdb lists one record per CDR3 protein. The data contain over 60,000 distinct CDR3 sequences, around 9.1% of them singletons. The V call is TRBV13, the J call TRBJ1-2; TRBD1 matches 8 bases. This TCR was sampled from an adult who was a healthcare worker with PCR-confirmed SARS-CoV-2 infection or an uninfected control (not recorded which). The sample was whole blood, taken at baseline. The CDR3 protein is CASSLVRGHGYTF. As DNA, the CDR3 is TGTGCCAGCAGCTTAGTCAGGGGGCATGGCTACACCTTC. The whole variable domain, remainder taken from reference TRBV13 and TRBJ1-2, is AAGVIQSPRHLIKEKRETATLKCYPIPRHDTVYWYQQGPGQDPQFLISFYEKMQSDKGSIPDRFSAQQFSDYHSELNMSSLELGDSALYFCASSLVRGHGYTFGSGTRLTVV.